The T cell receptor (beta chain) under discussion was sequenced for a study of T cells expressing NK-cell markers. For the study at large: It was from sorted CD3+CD56+NKG2C+, CD3+CD56+NKG2C- and CD3+CD56-NKG2C+ T cells that TCR beta repertoires came.

The TCR beta cDNA came from 5'RACE template switching with UMIs. TCRdb reprocessed the 5' RACE reads, keeping one entry per CDR3 protein, no DNA. This sample contains some 450,000 distinct CDR3 sequences. The study's findings and limits: Nothing established the HCMV specificity of expanded NKG2C+ T cell clones. Of the CD8+ T cells in six or seven donors, 1.0-7.0% belonged to dominant NKG2C+ clonotypes.

A word on this clonotype: The antigen remains undetermined.

Sequencing was done on a sample of blood T cells: a sorted CD56 or NKG2C T cell subset, CD4+ or CD8+ T cells, or bulk PBMC T cells (not recorded which). The sequence was obtained from a woman aged 18-70 years in good health.

The CDR3 spells CAISESGSSYNEQFF. This rearrangement joins TRBV10-3 to TRBJ2-1. CDR1 is ENHRY, CDR2 SYGVKD, per germline. The CDR3 covers 15 residues.